Listed below are T cell receptor beta chains from one sample, sequenced in a study of control samples from healthy donors and cancer patients. Profiling relied on immunoSEQ multiplex PCR, and the TCRdb table lists in-frame clones only, not all of them. Of about 100,000 clones listed, over 75% are singletons. The sample consisted of blood. The receptors stem from a woman aged 50 to 65 in good health. Each CDR3 is given with its conserved first and last residue. The D gene is left open where the match is weak. The listing skips clone size in some rows; elsewhere it reads once, few, many or a size class.

abundance,len,j_gene,d_gene,v_gene,CDR3aa,CDR3nt
-,13,TRBJ1-5,-,TRBV6-5,CASTPGLNQPQHF,TGTGCCAGCACTCCAGGGCTTAATCAGCCCCAGCATTTT
-,14,TRBJ2-5,-,TRBV19,CASSIVGSQETQYF,TGTGCCAGTAGTATAGTGGGGAGCCAAGAGACCCAGTACTTC
-,15,TRBJ1-5,-,TRBV18,CASSPAGTSNQPQHF,TGTGCCAGCTCACCCGCGGGGACTAGCAATCAGCCCCAGCATTTT
-,14,TRBJ2-5,-,TRBV7-9,CASSYRTTQETQYF,TGTGCCAGCAGCTACCGGACTACCCAAGAGACCCAGTACTTC
-,14,TRBJ2-3,-,TRBV2,CASSSGSIPDTQYF,TGTGCCAGCAGTAGCGGCAGTATCCCAGATACGCAGTATTTT
-,13,TRBJ1-1,-,TRBV19,CASIPDSYTEAFF,TGTGCCAGTATCCCGGACAGCTACACTGAAGCTTTCTTT
once,12,TRBJ1-5,-,TRBV23-1,CASRRGRQPQHF,TGCGCCAGCAGGCGTGGTCGACAGCCCCAGCATTTT
-,15,TRBJ2-1,TRBD2,TRBV11-2,CASSLEAGAYNEQFF,TGTGCCAGCAGCTTAGAGGCGGGGGCCTACAATGAGCAGTTCTTC
-,12,TRBJ1-3,-,TRBV2,CASSQGGNTIYF,TGTGCCAGCAGCCAGGGGGGAAACACCATATATTTT
-,15,TRBJ2-4,-,TRBV6-6,CASSDTDLAKNIQYF,TGTGCCAGCAGTGACACAGATTTAGCCAAAAACATTCAGTACTTC
-,11,TRBJ1-1,-,TRBV2,CASSDPFEAFF,TGTGCCAGCAGTGATCCGTTCGAAGCTTTCTTT
-,16,TRBJ2-1,-,TRBV7-2,CASSLDSTVYRNEQFF,TGTGCCAGCAGCTTAGACTCGACAGTGTATCGCAATGAGCAGTTCTTC
once,15,TRBJ2-1,TRBD2,TRBV7-2,CASSSSSGAFLEQFF,TGTGCCAGCAGCTCCTCTAGCGGGGCCTTTTTGGAGCAGTTCTTC
-,15,TRBJ1-4,-,TRBV12-1,CASSYGPGMAEKLFF,TGTGCCAGCAGCTACGGCCCAGGGATGGCGGAAAAACTGTTTTTT
-,19,TRBJ2-6,TRBD2,TRBV5-1,CASSGHGGKGYSGANVLTF,TGCGCCAGCAGCGGCCACGGGGGGAAGGGATACTCTGGGGCCAACGTCCTGACTTTC
-,15,TRBJ1-2,-,TRBV4-3,CASSQDSSRAGGYTF,TGCGCCAGCAGCCAAGATTCTTCACGGGCGGGTGGCTACACCTTC
-,17,TRBJ2-3,-,TRBV11-2,CASSRLTGTASTDTQYF,TGTGCCAGCAGCCGCCTAACCGGGACGGCGAGCACAGATACGCAGTATTTT
-,15,TRBJ2-2,-,TRBV9,CASSVRGFRAGELFF,TGTGCCAGCAGCGTAAGGGGGTTCCGTGCCGGGGAGCTGTTTTTT
-,14,TRBJ1-5,-,TRBV6-5,CASSPGQFQKPQHF,TGTGCCAGCAGTCCTGGACAGTTTCAAAAGCCCCAGCATTTT
-,15,TRBJ1-2,TRBD1,TRBV27,CASSGTGYYLNGYTF,TGTGCCAGCAGCGGGACAGGGTATTATCTTAATGGCTACACCTTC
-,16,TRBJ2-3,TRBD2,TRBV6-4,CASSDLAGGPKDTQYF,TGTGCCAGCAGTGATCTAGCGGGAGGGCCTAAAGATACGCAGTATTTT
-,17,TRBJ1-4,-,TRBV18,CASSPRALSATNEKLFF,TGTGCCAGCTCACCACGGGCCCTCTCTGCAACTAATGAAAAACTGTTTTTT
-,12,TRBJ1-3,-,TRBV14,CASSQVLDTIYF,TGTGCCAGCAGCCAGGTTTTAGACACCATATATTTT
-,13,TRBJ1-5,-,TRBV11-2,CASSLVGRQPQHF,TGTGCCAGCAGCTTAGTGGGGCGTCAGCCCCAGCATTTT
-,13,TRBJ2-7,TRBD2,TRBV7-8,CASRTWAGGGQYF,TGTGCCAGCCGCACGTGGGCAGGCGGGGGGCAGTACTTC
-,15,TRBJ2-3,TRBD2,TRBV7-3,CASSFPAGGGDTQYF,TGTGCCAGCAGCTTTCCAGCGGGAGGAGGAGATACGCAGTATTTT
once,14,TRBJ1-2,TRBD1,TRBV19,CASSIRGQNYGYTF,TGTGCCAGTAGTATAAGGGGGCAGAACTATGGCTACACCTTC
-,15,TRBJ1-5,-,TRBV3-1/TRBV3-2,CASSQEAGLSWPQHF,TGTGCCAGCAGCCAAGAAGCGGGGTTGAGTTGGCCCCAGCATTTT
once,11,TRBJ1-2,-,TRBV3-1/TRBV3-2,CARGGGYGYTF,TGTGCCAGAGGGGGGGGATATGGCTACACCTTC
-,15,TRBJ1-2,-,TRBV4-3,CASSQNSGSNYGYTF,TGCGCCAGCAGCCAGAACTCCGGGAGTAACTATGGCTACACCTTC
-,13,TRBJ2-3,-,TRBV12-3/TRBV12-4,CASSLKEADTQYF,TGTGCCAGCAGTTTAAAGGAGGCAGATACGCAGTATTTT
-,14,TRBJ1-1,-,TRBV18,CASSPGLSNTEAFF,TGTGCCAGCTCACCGGGCCTTTCGAACACTGAAGCTTTCTTT
once,18,TRBJ2-3,-,TRBV7-2,CASSRGGDRHKSTDTQYF,TGTGCCAGCAGCAGGGGGGGGGACCGACATAAGAGCACAGATACGCAGTATTTT
few,16,TRBJ1-2,TRBD1,TRBV7-2,CASSPNNRGTNYGYTF,TGTGCCAGCAGCCCCAATAACAGGGGGACTAACTATGGCTACACCTTC
-,15,TRBJ1-1,TRBD1,TRBV10-2,CASSVGQVQNTEAFF,TGCGCCAGCAGTGTGGGACAGGTTCAGAACACTGAAGCTTTCTTT
-,15,TRBJ1-3,-,TRBV7-9,CASSLEVNTGNTIYF,TGTGCCAGCAGCTTAGAGGTTAATACTGGAAACACCATATATTTT
once,14,TRBJ1-3,-,TRBV18,CASSQGESGNTIYF,TGTGCCAGCTCACAGGGAGAATCTGGAAACACCATATATTTT